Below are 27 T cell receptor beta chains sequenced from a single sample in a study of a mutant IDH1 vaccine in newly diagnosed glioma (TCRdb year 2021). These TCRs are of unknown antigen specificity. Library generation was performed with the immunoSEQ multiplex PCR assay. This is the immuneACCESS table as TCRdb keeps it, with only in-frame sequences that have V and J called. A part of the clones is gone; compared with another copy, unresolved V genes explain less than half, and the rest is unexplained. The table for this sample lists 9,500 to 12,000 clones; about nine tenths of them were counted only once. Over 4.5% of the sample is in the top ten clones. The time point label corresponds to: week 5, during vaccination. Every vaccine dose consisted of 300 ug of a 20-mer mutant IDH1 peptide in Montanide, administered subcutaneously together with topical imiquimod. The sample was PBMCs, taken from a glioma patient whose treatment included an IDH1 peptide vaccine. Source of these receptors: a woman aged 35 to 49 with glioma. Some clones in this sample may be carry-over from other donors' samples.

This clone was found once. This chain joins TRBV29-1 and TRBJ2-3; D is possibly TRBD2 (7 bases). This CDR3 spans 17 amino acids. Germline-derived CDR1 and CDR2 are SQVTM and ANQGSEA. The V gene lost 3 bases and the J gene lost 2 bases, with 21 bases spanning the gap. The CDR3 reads CSVDSTGTTSSTDTQYF. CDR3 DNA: TGCAGCGTTGACTCCACAGGGACTACCTCATCCACAGATACGCAGTATTTT.

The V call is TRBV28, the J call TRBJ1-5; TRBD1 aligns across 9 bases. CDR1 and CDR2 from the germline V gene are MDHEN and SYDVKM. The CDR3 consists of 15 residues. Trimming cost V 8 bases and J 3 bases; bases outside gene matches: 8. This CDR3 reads CASRFRDRVNQPQHF. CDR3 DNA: TGTGCCAGCCGATTTCGGGACAGGGTCAATCAGCCCCAGCATTTT.

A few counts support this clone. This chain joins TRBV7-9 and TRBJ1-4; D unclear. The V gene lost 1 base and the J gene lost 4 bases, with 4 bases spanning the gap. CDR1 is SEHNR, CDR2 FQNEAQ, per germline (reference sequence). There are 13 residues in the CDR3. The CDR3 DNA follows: TGTGCCAGCAGCTTAGAGGGTAATGAAAAACTGTTTTTT. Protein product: CASSLEGNEKLFF.

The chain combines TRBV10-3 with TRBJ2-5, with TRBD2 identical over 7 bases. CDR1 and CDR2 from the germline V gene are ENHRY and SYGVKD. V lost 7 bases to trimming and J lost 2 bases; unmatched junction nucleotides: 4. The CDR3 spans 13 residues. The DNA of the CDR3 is TGTGCCATCAAAGCTAGCGGTCAAGAGACCCAGTACTTC. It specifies CAIKASGQETQYF.

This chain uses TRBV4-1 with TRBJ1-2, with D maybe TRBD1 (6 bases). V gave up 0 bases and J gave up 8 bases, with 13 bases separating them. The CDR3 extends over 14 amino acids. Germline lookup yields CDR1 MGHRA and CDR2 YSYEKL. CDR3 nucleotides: TGCGCCAGCAGCCAAGATCCGCAGGGGCACGGCTACACCTTC. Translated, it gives CASSQDPQGHGYTF.

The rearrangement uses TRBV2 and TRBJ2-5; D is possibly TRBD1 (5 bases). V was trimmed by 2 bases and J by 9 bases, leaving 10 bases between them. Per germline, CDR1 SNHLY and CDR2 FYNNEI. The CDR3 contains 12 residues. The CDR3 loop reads CASSERGLSQYF. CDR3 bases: TGTGCCAGCAGTGAAAGGGGTTTGTCCCAGTACTTC. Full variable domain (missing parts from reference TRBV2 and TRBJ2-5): EPEVTQTPSHQVTQMGQEVILRCVPISNHLYFYWYRQILGQKVEFLVSFYNNEISEKSEIFDDQFSVERPDGSNFTLKIRSTKLEDSAMYFCASSERGLSQYFGPGTRLLVL.

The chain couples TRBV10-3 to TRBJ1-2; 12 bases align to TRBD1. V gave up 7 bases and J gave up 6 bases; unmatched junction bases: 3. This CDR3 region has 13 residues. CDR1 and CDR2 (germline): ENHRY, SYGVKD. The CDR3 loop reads CAIKGQGAHGYTF. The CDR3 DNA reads TGTGCCATCAAGGGACAGGGGGCGCATGGCTACACCTTC.

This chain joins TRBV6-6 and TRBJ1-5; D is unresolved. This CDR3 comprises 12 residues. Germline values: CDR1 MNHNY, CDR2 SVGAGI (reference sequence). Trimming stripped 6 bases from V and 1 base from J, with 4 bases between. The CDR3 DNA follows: TGTGCCAGCAGGGACAGCAATCAGCCCCAGCATTTT. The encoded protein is CASRDSNQPQHF.

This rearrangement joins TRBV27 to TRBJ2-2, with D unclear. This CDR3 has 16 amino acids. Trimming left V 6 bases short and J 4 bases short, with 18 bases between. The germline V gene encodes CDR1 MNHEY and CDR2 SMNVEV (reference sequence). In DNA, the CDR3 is TGTGCCAGCAGCCCCCCCTTAGGAGTCTTCACCGGGGAGCTGTTTTTT. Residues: CASSPPLGVFTGELFF.

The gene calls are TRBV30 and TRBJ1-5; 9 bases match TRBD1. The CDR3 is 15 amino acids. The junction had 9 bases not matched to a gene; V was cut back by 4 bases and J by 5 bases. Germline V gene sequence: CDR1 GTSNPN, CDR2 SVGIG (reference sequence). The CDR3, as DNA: TGTGCCTGGAATACCGGCGGGACAGGGTATCAGCCCCAGCATTTT. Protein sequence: CAWNTGGTGYQPQHF.

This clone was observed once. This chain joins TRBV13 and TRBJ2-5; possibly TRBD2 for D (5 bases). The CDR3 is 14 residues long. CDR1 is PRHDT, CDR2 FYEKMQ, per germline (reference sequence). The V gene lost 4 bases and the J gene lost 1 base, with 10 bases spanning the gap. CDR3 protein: CASSWRGFQETQYF. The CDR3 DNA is TGTGCCAGCAGCTGGAGAGGGTTCCAAGAGACCCAGTACTTC. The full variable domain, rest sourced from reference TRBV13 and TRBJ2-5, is AAGVIQSPRHLIKEKRETATLKCYPIPRHDTVYWYQQGPGQDPQFLISFYEKMQSDKGSIPDRFSAQQFSDYHSELNMSSLELGDSALYFCASSWRGFQETQYFGPGTRLLVL.

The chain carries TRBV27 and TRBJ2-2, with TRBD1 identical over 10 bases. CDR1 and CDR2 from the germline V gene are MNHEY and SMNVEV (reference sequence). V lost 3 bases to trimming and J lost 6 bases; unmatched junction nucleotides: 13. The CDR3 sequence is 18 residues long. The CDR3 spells CASSLGPGTGVGAGELFF. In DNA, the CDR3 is TGTGCCAGCAGTTTGGGACCCGGGACAGGGGTCGGAGCCGGGGAGCTGTTTTTT.

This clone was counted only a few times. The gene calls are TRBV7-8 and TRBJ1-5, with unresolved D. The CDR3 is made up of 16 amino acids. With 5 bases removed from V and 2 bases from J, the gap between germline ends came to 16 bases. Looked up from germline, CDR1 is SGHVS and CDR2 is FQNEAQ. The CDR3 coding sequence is TGTGCCAGCAGCGTACTACTCGGCGGGGGCAATCAGCCCCAGCATTTT. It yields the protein CASSVLLGGGNQPQHF. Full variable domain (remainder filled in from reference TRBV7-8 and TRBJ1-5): GAGVSQSPRYKVAKRGQDVALRCDPISGHVSLFWYQQALGQGPEFLTYFQNEAQLDKSGLPSDRFFAERPEGSVSTLKIQRTQQEDSAVYLCASSVLLGGGNQPQHFGDGTRLSIL.

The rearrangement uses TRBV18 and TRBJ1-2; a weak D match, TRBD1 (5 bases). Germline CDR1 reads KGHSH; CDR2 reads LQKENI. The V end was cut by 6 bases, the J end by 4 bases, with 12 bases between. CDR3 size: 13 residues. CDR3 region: CASSPDSAYGYTF. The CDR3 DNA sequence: TGTGCCAGCTCGCCTGACAGTGCCTATGGCTACACCTTC.

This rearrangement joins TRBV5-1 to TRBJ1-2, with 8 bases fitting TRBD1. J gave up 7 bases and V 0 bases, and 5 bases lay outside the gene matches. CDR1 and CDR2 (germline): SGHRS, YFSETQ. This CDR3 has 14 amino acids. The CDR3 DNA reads TGCGCCAGCAGCTTGGGACAGGGGCGAGGTGGCTACACCTTC. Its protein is CASSLGQGRGGYTF.

The CDR3 sequence is CASSLALTGLSYEQYF. As DNA, the CDR3 is TGTGCCAGCAGCTTAGCGCTGACAGGCCTCTCCTACGAGCAGTACTTC. The chain combines TRBV7-8 with TRBJ2-7, with D possibly being TRBD1 (6 bases). Germline CDR1 and CDR2: SGHVS and FQNEAQ. The CDR3 length is 16 residues. Trimming cost V 0 bases and J 0 bases, with 12 bases left between them.

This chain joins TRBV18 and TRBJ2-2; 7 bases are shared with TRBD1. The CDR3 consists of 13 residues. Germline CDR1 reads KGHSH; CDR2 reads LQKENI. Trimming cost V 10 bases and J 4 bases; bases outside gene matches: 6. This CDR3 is CATQQGSTGELFF. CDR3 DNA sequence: TGTGCCACTCAACAGGGGAGCACCGGGGAGCTGTTTTTT. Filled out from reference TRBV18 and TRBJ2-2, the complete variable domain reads NAGVMQNPRHLVRRRGQEARLRCSPMKGHSHVYWYRQLPEEGLKFMVYLQKENIIDESGMPKERFSAEFPKEGPSILRIQQVVRGDSAAYFCATQQGSTGELFFGEGSRLTVL.

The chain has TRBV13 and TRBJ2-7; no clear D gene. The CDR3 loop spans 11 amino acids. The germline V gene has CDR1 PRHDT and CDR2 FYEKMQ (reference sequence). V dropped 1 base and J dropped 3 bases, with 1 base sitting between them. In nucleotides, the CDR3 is TGTGCCAGCAGCTTAGACTACGAGCAGTACTTC. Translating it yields CASSLDYEQYF.

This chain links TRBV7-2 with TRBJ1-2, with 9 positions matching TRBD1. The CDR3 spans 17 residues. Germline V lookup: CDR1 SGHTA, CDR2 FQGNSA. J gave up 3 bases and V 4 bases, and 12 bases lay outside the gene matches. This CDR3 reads CASSSPGQGAGYYGYTF. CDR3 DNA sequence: TGTGCCAGCAGCTCCCCGGGACAGGGAGCGGGATACTATGGCTACACCTTC.

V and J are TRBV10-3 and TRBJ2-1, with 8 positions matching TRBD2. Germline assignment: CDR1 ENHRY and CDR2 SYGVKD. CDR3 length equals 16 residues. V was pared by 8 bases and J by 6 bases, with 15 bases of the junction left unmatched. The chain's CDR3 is CAIGRAPGGPINEQFF. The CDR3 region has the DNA TGTGCCATCGGGCGCGCTCCGGGAGGGCCAATCAATGAGCAGTTCTTC.

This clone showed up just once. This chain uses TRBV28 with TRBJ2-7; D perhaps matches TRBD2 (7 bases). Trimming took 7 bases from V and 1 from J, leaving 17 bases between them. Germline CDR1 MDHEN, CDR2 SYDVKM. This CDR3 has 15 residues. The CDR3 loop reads CASTVGGALSYEQYF. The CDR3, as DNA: TGTGCCAGCACCGTTGGGGGGGCCCTGTCCTACGAGCAGTACTTC.

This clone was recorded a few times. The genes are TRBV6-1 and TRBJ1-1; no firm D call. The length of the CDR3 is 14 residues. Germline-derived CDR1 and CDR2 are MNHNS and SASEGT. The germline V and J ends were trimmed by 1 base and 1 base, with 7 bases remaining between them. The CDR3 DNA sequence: TGTGCCAGCAGTGAAGTTGGAGGGAACACTGAAGCTTTCTTT. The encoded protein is CASSEVGGNTEAFF.

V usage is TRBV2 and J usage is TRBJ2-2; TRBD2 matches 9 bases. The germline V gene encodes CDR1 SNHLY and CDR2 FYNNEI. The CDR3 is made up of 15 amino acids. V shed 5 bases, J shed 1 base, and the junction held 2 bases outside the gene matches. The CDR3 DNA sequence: TGTGCCAGCAGTATAGCGGGGGTGAACACCGGGGAGCTGTTTTTT. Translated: CASSIAGVNTGELFF.

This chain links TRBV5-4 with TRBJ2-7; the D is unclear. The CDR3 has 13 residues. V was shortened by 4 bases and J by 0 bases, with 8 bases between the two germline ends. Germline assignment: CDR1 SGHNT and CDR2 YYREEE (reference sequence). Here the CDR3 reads CASSDRVSYEQYF. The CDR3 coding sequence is TGTGCCAGCAGCGATCGGGTCTCCTACGAGCAGTACTTC.

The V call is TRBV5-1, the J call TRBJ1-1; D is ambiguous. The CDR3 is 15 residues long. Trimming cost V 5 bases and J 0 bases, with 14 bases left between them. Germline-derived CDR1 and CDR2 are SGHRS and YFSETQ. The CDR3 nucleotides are TGCGCCAGCAGTTTACTGGACGGCTTGAACACTGAAGCTTTCTTT. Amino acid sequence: CASSLLDGLNTEAFF. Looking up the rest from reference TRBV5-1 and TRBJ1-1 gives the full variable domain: KAGVTQTPRYLIKTRGQQVTLSCSPISGHRSVSWYQQTPGQGLQFLFEYFSETQRNKGNFPGRFSGRQFSNSRSEMNVSTLELGDSALYLCASSLLDGLNTEAFFGQGTRLTVV.

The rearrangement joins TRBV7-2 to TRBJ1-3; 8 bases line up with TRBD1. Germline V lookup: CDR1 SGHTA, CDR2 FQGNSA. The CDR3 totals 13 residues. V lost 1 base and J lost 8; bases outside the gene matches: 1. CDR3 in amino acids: CASSLVQGDTIYF. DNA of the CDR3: TGTGCCAGCAGCTTAGTACAGGGGGACACCATATATTTT.

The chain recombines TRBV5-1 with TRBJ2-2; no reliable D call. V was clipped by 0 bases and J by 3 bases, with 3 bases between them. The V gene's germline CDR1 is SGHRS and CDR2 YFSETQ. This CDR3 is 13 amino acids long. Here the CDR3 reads CASSLVDTGELFF. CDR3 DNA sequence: TGCGCCAGCAGCTTGGTGGACACCGGGGAGCTGTTTTTT.